This T cell receptor beta chain was sequenced for a study of blood T cells in healthy people across ages. Roughly 9.5 milliliters of peripheral blood were drawn from each donor into EDTA-treated tubes. A sample-barcoded 5' primer and a J-beta primer mix were used in a second PCR of roughly 6 to 11 cycles. TCRdb re-called the 5' RACE reads with MiXCR, one entry per CDR3 protein. Found here are about 1.1 million distinct CDR3 sequences, roughly two fifths of them singletons; the top ten hold less than 15%. Germline CDR1 reads SGHTA; CDR2 reads FQGTGA. Trimming took 1 base from V and 11 from J, leaving 11 bases between them. The CDR3 loop spans 12 amino acids.

Sequenced sample: blood. The chain has TRBV7-3 and TRBJ2-5; unclear D gene. The sequence was obtained from a man younger than 35 in good health. CDR3 region: CASSLSHNEQYF. The CDR3 coding sequence is TGTGCCAGCAGCTTAAGCCACAATGAGCAGTACTTC.